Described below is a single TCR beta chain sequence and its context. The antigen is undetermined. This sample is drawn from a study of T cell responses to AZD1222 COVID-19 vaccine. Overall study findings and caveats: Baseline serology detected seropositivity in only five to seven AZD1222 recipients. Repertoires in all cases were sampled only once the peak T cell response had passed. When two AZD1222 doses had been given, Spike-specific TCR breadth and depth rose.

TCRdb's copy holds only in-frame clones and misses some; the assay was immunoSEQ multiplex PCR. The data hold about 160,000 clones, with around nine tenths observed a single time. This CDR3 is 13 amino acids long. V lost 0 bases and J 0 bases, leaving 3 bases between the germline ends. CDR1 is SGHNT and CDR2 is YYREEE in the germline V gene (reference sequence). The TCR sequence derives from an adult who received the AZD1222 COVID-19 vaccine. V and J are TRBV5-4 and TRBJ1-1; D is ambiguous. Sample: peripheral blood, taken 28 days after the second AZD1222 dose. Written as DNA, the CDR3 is TGTGCCAGCAGCTTGGGCATGAACACTGAAGCTTTCTTT. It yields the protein CASSLGMNTEAFF. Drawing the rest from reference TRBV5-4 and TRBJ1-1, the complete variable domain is ETGVTQSPTHLIKTRGQQVTLRCSSQSGHNTVSWYQQALGQGPQFIFQYYREEENGRGNFPPRFSGLQFPNYSSELNVNALELDDSALYLCASSLGMNTEAFFGQGTRLTVV.